This T cell receptor beta chain comes out of a study of OX40 agonist ivuxolimab in advanced cancers. In the study overall: Ivuxolimab, an antibody acting as an agonist of OX40 (CD134), was used to treat patients. A diagnosis of hepatocellular carcinoma, melanoma, renal cell or head and neck cancer was present in dose-escalation patients. Partial responses were observed in three patients, of whom one had hepatocellular carcinoma and two had cutaneous melanoma.

Some clones are missing from TCRdb's copy, which holds only in-frame ones; the method was immunoSEQ multiplex PCR. The sample records 60,000 or so clones, roughly 82% being singletons. The germline V gene encodes CDR1 MNHEY and CDR2 SMNVEV (reference sequence). V was shortened by 3 bases and J by 8 bases, with 13 bases between the two germline ends. The CDR3 runs 13 residues. This clone was counted once. The sequence came from an adult with an advanced solid tumor such as melanoma, head and neck, liver or kidney cancer. The sample was CD4+ or CD8+ T cells sorted from blood, taken in a trial of the OX40 agonist ivuxolimab. This chain uses TRBV27 with TRBJ1-2, with D possibly matching TRBD1 (6 bases). The CDR3 DNA is TGTGCCAGCAGTTTTCCAGGGGCGAGGGGCTACACCTTC. Amino acid sequence: CASSFPGARGYTF.